This T cell receptor (beta chain) appears in the sequencing data of a study of stem cell transplantation in POMP-related autoinflammatory disease. Study-wide context: Defective thymoproteasomes were hypothesized to impair CD8+ T-cell positive selection. CD8+ T cells were low and CD4+ cells naive-skewed before transplant. Study-wide results and caveats: A trend toward lower repertoire diversity and greater clonality appeared in every analyzed T-cell subset of PRAID patients. In PRAID patients, the number of distinct TRB V-J gene pairings was restricted.

Data came from immunoSEQ multiplex PCR; TCRdb stores just in-frame clones and leaves some out. The sample yields some 8,300 clones, approximately 91% seen once. In germline, CDR1 is SNHLY, CDR2 FYNNEI. The ends lost 6 bases at V and 1 base at J; junction bases unmatched: 2. The CDR3 totals 14 residues. This clone occurred a few times. Its matching antigen is unknown. The source is a human donor with POMP-related autoinflammation and immune dysregulation (PRAID). The chain has TRBV2 and TRBJ1-1, with 10 positions matching TRBD1. Sequencing was performed on CD8+ T cells from PBMCs, taken before stem cell transplantation. CDR3 sequence: CASRGQGGNTEAFF. For the CDR3, the DNA is TGTGCCAGCAGAGGACAGGGGGGGAACACTGAAGCTTTCTTT.